This entry describes one T cell receptor beta chain. Antigen: not known. At one of its ends the junction is not consistent with the germline gene, which may arise from a read error. This entry comes from a study of tumor and adjacent non-tumor tissue in lung cancer. In the study overall: Stage I to III disease affected some 11 men and 4 or 5 women aged roughly 31 to 76. Study-wide results and caveats: Compared with tumor, normal lung showed significantly lower TCR diversity. Top 100 clones took a larger repertoire share in normal lung.

The template was RNA from unsorted bulk tissue. Chemotherapy-naive patients with new lung cancer underwent thoracic surgery in China, August–late 2014. TCRbeta libraries were built with three rounds of nested PCR, modified from ARM-PCR. TCRdb independently ran MiXCR on the multiplex PCR reads; one entry per CDR3 protein. Of 110,000 or so distinct CDR3 sequences detected, roughly 73% appear once; the ten largest clones hold around a third. From germline, CDR1 is SGHKS and CDR2 YYEKEE (reference sequence). CDR3 length equals 17 residues. Sequenced input: lung tumor tissue. The receptor comes from a woman aged 60-70 years with non-small cell lung cancer. The gene calls are TRBV5-5 and TRBJ1-6, with a weak D call TRBD1 (6 bases). This CDR3 reads CASSLGDTSSYNPPLHF. The CDR3 nucleotides are TGTGCCAGCAGTTTAGGGGACACCAGCTCCTATAATCCACCCCTCCACTTT.